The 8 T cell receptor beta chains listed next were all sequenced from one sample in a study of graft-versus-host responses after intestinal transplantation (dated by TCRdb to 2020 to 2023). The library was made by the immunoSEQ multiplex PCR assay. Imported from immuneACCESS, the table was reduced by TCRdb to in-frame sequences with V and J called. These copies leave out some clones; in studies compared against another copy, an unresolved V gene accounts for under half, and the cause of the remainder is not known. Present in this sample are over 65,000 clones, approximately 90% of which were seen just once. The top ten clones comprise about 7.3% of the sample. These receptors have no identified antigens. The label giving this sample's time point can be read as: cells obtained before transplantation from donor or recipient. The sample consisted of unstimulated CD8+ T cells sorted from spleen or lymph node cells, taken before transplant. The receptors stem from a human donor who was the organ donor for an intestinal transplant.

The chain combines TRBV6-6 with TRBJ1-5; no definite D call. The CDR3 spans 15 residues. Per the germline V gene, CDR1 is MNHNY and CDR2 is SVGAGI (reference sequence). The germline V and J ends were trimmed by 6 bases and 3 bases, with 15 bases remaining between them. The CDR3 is CASSTFYRSNQPQHF. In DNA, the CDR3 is TGTGCCAGCAGCACATTCTACCGCTCCAATCAGCCCCAGCATTTT.

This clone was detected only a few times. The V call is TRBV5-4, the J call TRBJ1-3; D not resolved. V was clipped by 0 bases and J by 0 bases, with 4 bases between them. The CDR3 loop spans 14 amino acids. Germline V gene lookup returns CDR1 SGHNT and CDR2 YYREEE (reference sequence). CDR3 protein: CASSLDNSGNTIYF. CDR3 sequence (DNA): TGTGCCAGCAGCTTGGACAACTCTGGAAACACCATATATTTT.

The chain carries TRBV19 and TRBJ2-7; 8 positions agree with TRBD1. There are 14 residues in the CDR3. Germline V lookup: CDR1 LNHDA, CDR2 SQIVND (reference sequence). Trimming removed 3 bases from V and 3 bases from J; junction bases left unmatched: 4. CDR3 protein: CASSMGTGNYEQYF. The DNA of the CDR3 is TGTGCCAGTAGTATGGGGACAGGAAACTACGAGCAGTACTTC.

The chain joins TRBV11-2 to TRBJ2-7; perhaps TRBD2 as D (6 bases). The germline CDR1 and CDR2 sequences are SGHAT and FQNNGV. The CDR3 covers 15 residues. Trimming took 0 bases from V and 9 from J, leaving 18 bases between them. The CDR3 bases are TGTGCCAGCAGCTTAGAGTACGGGAGAGGTAGTGGGCAGTACTTC. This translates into CASSLEYGRGSGQYF.

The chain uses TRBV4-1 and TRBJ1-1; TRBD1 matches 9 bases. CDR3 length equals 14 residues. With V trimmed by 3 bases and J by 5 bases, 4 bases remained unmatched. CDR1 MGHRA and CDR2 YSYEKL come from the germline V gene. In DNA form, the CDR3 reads TGCGCCAGCAGCCAGGCCGGGACAGGGACTGAAGCTTTCTTT. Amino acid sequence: CASSQAGTGTEAFF.

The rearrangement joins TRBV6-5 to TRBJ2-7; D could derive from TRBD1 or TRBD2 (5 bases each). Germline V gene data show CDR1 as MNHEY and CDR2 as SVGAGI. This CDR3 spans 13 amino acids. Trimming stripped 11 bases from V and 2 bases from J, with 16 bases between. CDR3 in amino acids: CASSGTEAYEQYF. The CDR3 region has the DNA TGTGCCTCCTCGGGGACCGAAGCCTACGAGCAGTACTTC.

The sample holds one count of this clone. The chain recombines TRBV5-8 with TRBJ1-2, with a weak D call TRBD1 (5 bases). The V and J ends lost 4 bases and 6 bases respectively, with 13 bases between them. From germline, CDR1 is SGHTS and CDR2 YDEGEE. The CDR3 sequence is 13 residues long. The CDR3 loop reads CASSLQGIHGYTF. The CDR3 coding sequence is TGTGCCAGCAGCCTGCAGGGAATCCATGGCTACACCTTC.

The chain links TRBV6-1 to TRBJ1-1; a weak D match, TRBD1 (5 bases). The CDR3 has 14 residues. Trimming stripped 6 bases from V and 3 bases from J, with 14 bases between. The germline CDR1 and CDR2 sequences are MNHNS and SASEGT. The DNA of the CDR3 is TGTGCCAGCAGGGTGGGGGAGACAGACACTGAAGCTTTCTTT. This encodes CASRVGETDTEAFF.